The clone carrying this T cell receptor (beta chain) occurred many times. Its antigen is not known. This entry comes from a study of T cells in Graves' hyperthyroidism and ophthalmopathy. The CDR3 contains 14 residues. V gave up 7 bases and J gave up 3 bases; unmatched junction bases: 9. Looked up from germline, CDR1 is SQVTM and CDR2 is ANQGSEA. Individuals with ophthalmopathy presented a Clinical Activity Score of at least 3, a NOSPECS grade of at least 4 and a duration under 3 months. A roughly 9.7 ml volume of fresh peripheral blood provided the PBMCs. The study, taken as a whole, reports: Separation of ophthalmopathy from stable hyperthyroidism was achieved by a 13 V-J model.

Amplified regions were TCR beta CDR3 sequences from RNA transcripts. TCR CDR3 underwent first-round RT-PCR with the HTBI primer set. One entry per CDR3 protein, called by TCRdb with MiXCR from the multiplex PCR reads. The table lists approximately 600,000 distinct CDR3 sequences, around 21% of them singletons, with 34% in the top ten. The TCR originated in a man aged 25-45 years with Graves' ophthalmopathy. What was sequenced was blood. The rearrangement uses TRBV29-1 and TRBJ2-1; 7 bases align to TRBD2. CDR3: CSGYSGLHYNEQFF. The CDR3, as DNA: TGCAGCGGTTATAGCGGGCTACACTACAATGAGCAGTTCTTC.